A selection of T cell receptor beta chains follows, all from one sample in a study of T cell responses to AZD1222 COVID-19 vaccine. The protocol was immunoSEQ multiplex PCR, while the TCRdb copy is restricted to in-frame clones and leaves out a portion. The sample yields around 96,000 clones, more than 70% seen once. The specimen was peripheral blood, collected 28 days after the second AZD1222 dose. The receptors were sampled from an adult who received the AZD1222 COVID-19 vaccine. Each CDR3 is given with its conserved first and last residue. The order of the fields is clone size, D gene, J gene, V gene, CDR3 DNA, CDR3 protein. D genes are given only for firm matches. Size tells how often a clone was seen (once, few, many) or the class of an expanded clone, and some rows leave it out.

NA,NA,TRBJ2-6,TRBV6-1,TGTGCCAGCAGTGAAGGAGACCCCTTGAGAGGGGCCAACGTCCTGACTTTC,CASSEGDPLRGANVLTF
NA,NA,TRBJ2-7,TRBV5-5,TGTGCCAGCAACCCCGCGGGGGCCTCCTACGAGCAGTACTTC,CASNPAGASYEQYF
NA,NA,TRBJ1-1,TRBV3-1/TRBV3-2,TGTGCCAGCAGCCAAGCCCTCTTAAACACTGAAGCTTTCTTT,CASSQALLNTEAFF
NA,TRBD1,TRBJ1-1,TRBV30,TGTGCCTGGAGTAAATGGACAGGGGGGGATGAAGCTTTCTTT,CAWSKWTGGDEAFF
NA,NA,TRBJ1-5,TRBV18,TGTGCCAGCTCACCCGGGGGGCTCCAGCCCCAGCATTTT,CASSPGGLQPQHF
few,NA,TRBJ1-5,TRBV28,TGTGCCAGCCGGAGGGGGGATCAGCCCCAGCATTTT,CASRRGDQPQHF
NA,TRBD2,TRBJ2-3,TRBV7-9,TGTGCCAGCAGCTTCAGGACTAGCGGGAGCACAGATACGCAGTATTTT,CASSFRTSGSTDTQYF
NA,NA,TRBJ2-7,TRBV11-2,TGTGCCAGCAGCAACCGGACAGTCCCCAACTGGCAGTACTTC,CASSNRTVPNWQYF
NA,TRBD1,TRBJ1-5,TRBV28,TGTGCCAGCAGTTTAAGGACAGGGCTTAGCAATCAGCCCCAGCATTTT,CASSLRTGLSNQPQHF
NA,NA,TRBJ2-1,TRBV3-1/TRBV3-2,TGTGCCAGCAGCCCCACCCTGGGCCCCGGGTACAATGAGCAGTTCTTC,CASSPTLGPGYNEQFF
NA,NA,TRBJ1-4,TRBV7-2,TGTGCCAGCAGCCCCGGGCCCCTTAATGAAAAACTGTTTTTT,CASSPGPLNEKLFF
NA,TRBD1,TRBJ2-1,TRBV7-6,TGTGCCAGCAGCTTAGCACTCGGACAGGGGGCAGACAATGAGCAGTTCTTC,CASSLALGQGADNEQFF
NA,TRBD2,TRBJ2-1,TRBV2,TGTGCCAGCACCGGGACTAGTGGTACGGGGGAGCAGTTCTTC,CASTGTSGTGEQFF
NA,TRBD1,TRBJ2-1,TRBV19,TGTGCCAGTAGTACCGACAGGGATAATGAGCAGTTCTTC,CASSTDRDNEQFF
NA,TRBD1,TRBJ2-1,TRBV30,TGTGCCTGTCCAATCCGGGACAGGGGGATATATGAGCAGTTCTTC,CACPIRDRGIYEQFF
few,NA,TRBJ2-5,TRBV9,TGTGCCAGCAGCGTAGCCCGTACGGAGACCCAGTACTTC,CASSVARTETQYF
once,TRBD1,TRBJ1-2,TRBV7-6,TGTGCCAGCAGCTTAGGACAGGGGGCAGGTGGCTACACCTTC,CASSLGQGAGGYTF
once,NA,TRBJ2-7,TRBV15,TGTGCCACCAGCGGGAGTTCCTACGAGCAGTACTTC,CATSGSSYEQYF
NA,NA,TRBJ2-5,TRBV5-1,TGCGCCAGCAAAACCCAGGTAACCTACCAAGAGACCCAGTACTTC,CASKTQVTYQETQYF
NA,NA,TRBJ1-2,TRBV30,TGTGCCTGGAGTGGGGTCAGCTACTACCTTGGCTACACCTTC,CAWSGVSYYLGYTF
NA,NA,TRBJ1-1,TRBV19,TGTGCCAGTAGTAAGGCCGGCAGGGGAGGTACTGAAGCTTTCTTT,CASSKAGRGGTEAFF
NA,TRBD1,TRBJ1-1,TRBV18,TGTGCCAGCTCACCAGCAGGGGGCAGATCTGAAGCTTTCTTT,CASSPAGGRSEAFF
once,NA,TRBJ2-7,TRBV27,TGTGCCAGCAGTCAACAGGCTAGGTCGTACGAGCAGTACTTC,CASSQQARSYEQYF
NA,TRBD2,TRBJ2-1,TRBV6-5,TGTGCCAGCAGTCGCGGACTAGCGGGGAATGAGCAGTTCTTC,CASSRGLAGNEQFF
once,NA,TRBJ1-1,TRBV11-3,TGTGCCAGCAGCAGGGAACAGGAGTCGAACACTGAAGCTTTCTTT,CASSREQESNTEAFF
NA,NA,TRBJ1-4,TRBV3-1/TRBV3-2,TGTGCCAGCAGCCGGGGCGGCGAAAAACTGTTTTTT,CASSRGGEKLFF
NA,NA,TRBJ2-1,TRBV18,TGTGCCAGCTCACCACTAGCCATGGGGAATGAGCAGTTCTTC,CASSPLAMGNEQFF
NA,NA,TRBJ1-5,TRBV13,TGTGCCAGCAGCTTAGGAGGGGGTGGTCAGCCCCAGCATTTT,CASSLGGGGQPQHF
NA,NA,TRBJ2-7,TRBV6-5,TGTGCCAGCAGTTACTCGAGGGTGGCGGTACTGGCCGAGCAGTACTTC,CASSYSRVAVLAEQYF
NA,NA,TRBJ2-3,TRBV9,TGTGCCAGCAGCGTAGTTGGATCTCAATGGGATACGCAGTATTTT,CASSVVGSQWDTQYF
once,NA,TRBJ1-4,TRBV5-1,TGCGCCAGCAGCCTGGACAGTCTGGGGGGTGAAAAACTGTTTTTT,CASSLDSLGGEKLFF
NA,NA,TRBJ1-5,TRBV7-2,TGTGCCAGCAGCTTAGATGGGGGGGGGAATCAGCCCCAGCATTTT,CASSLDGGGNQPQHF
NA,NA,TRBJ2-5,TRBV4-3,TGCGCCAGCAGCCCCCAAAGTGGGCAAGAGACCCAGTACTTC,CASSPQSGQETQYF
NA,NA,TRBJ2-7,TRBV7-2,TGTGCCAGCAGCTTACGACGGGGAACCTACGAGCAGTACTTC,CASSLRRGTYEQYF
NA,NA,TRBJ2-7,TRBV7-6,TGTGCCAGCACCCCCGGCAGCGCCAGCTCCTACGAGCAGTACTTC,CASTPGSASSYEQYF
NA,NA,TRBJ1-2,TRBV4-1,TGCGCCAGCAGCCAAGACAGGACTCTAGGCACCTATGGCTACACCTTC,CASSQDRTLGTYGYTF
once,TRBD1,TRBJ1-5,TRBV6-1,TGTGCCAGCAGTGAAGCGGGACCCTGGACAGGGGTTTTACAGCCCCAGCATTTT,CASSEAGPWTGVLQPQHF
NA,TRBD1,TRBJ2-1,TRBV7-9,TGTGCCAGCAGCCCGGACAGGGTAGGCGGAATCTCCTACAATGAGCAGTTCTTC,CASSPDRVGGISYNEQFF
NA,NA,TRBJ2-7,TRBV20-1,TGCAGTGTCCCCTTCTTTAGGGAGCAGTACTTC,CSVPFFREQYF
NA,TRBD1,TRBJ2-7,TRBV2,TGTGCCAGCAGGGGACAGGGATACTACGAGCAGTACTTC,CASRGQGYYEQYF
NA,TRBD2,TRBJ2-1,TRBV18,TGTGCCAGCTCACCACCGGGACTAGGGGGCAATGAGCAGTTCTTC,CASSPPGLGGNEQFF
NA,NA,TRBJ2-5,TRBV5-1,TGCGCCAGCAGCTTCGGCGAAAGAGGGAAAGAGACCCAGTACTTC,CASSFGERGKETQYF
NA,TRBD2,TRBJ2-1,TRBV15,TGTGCCACCAGCAGATCAGCGGGGGGACTAGCGGGACGGACCGGGGATGAGCAGTTCTTC,CATSRSAGGLAGRTGDEQFF
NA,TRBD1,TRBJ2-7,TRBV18,TGTGCCAGCTCACCATTCGTTGGGACAGGGGGGGACTACGAGCAGTACTTC,CASSPFVGTGGDYEQYF
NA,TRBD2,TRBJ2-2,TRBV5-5,TGTGCCAGCAGCTTTTGGGACTACAACACCGGGGAGCTGTTTTTT,CASSFWDYNTGELFF
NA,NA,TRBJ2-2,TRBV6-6,TGTGCCAGCAGGGTCTTGGCCGGGGAGCTGTTTTTT,CASRVLAGELFF
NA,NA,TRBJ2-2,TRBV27,TGTGCCTCCGGGAGACTCGGAGGGGTCACCACCGGGGAGCTGTTTTTT,CASGRLGGVTTGELFF
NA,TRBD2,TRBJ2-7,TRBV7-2,TGTGCCAGCAGGCTGCGGGAGGGCCGCGAGCAGTACTTC,CASRLREGREQYF
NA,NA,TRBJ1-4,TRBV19,TGTGCCAGTAGCCCTTCGCGGACAGTTAATGAAAAACTGTTTTTT,CASSPSRTVNEKLFF
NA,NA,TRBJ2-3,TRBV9,TGTGCCAGCAGGTCCTTCACCGGGACTAGCACAGATACGCAGTATTTT,CASRSFTGTSTDTQYF
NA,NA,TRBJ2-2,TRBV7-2,TGTGCCAGCAGCTTAGACCCCGGGAAAACATACACCGGGGAGCTGTTTTTT,CASSLDPGKTYTGELFF
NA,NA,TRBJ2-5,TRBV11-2,TGTGCCAGCAGCTCCGCTGGGGAGACCCAGTACTTC,CASSSAGETQYF
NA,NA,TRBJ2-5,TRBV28,TGTGCCAGCTGGTCACCCCAGGAAGCGGCCCAAGAGACCCAGTACTTC,CASWSPQEAAQETQYF
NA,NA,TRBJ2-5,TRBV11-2,TGTGCCAGCAGCTTAGGAAGTGCGGGACAGCAAGAGACCCAGTACTTC,CASSLGSAGQQETQYF
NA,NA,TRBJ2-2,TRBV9,TGTGCCAGCAGCGTAGAGGAGTACACCGGGGAGCTGTTTTTT,CASSVEEYTGELFF
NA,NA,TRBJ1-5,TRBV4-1,TGCGCCAGCAGCCAAGATGGTGGGGCCTATCAGCCCCAGCATTTT,CASSQDGGAYQPQHF